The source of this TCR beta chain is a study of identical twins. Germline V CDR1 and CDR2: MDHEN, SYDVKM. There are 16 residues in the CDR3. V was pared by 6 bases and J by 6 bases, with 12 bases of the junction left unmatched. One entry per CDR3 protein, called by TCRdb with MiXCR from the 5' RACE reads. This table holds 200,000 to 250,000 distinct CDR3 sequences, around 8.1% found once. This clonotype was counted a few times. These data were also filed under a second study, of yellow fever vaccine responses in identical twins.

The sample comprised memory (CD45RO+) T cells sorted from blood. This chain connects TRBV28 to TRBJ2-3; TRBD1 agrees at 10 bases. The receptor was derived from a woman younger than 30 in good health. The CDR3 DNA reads TGTGCCAGCAGGTCAGAGACAGGGGGCTCAAGGGATACGCAGTATTTT. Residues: CASRSETGGSRDTQYF.